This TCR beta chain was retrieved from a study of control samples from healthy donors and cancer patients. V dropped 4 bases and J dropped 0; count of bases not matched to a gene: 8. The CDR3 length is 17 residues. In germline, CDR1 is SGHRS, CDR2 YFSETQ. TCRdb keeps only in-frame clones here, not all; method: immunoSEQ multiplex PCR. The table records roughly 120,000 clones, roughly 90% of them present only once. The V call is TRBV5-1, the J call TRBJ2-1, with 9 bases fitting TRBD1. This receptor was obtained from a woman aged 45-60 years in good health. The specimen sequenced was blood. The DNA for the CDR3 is TGCGCCAGCAGCACCTCAGACAGGGGGAGCTCCTACAATGAGCAGTTCTTC. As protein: CASSTSDRGSSYNEQFF.